This entry concerns a single T cell receptor beta chain. The source of the sample is a study of blood T cell repertoires in COVID-19. Each recovered donor of Cohort 3 presented with two negative PCRs, clearance, or symptom resolution. Germline loops: CDR1 MNHEY, CDR2 SMNVEV (reference sequence). The CDR3 runs 13 residues. The ends were cut back, 2 bases at V and 7 bases at J, with 11 bases in the middle. Under the authors' procedure: Nucleated cell counts were estimated from reference gene primer amplification. Profiling relied on immunoSEQ multiplex PCR, and the TCRdb table lists in-frame clones only, not all of them. Clonal size and the V and J genes are those of that table, whereas D and trimming came from the DNA. Among a few hundred thousand clones listed, roughly 80% were seen once.

The origin of this receptor is a woman between 50 and 59 years old who had recovered from COVID-19. The rearrangement uses TRBV27 and TRBJ1-1; no clear D. The sequenced material came from PBMCs or T cells enriched from blood (not recorded which). The DNA of the CDR3 is TGTGCCAGCAGTTTAAACGGAGCCAGTGAAGCTTTCTTT. Encoded protein: CASSLNGASEAFF.